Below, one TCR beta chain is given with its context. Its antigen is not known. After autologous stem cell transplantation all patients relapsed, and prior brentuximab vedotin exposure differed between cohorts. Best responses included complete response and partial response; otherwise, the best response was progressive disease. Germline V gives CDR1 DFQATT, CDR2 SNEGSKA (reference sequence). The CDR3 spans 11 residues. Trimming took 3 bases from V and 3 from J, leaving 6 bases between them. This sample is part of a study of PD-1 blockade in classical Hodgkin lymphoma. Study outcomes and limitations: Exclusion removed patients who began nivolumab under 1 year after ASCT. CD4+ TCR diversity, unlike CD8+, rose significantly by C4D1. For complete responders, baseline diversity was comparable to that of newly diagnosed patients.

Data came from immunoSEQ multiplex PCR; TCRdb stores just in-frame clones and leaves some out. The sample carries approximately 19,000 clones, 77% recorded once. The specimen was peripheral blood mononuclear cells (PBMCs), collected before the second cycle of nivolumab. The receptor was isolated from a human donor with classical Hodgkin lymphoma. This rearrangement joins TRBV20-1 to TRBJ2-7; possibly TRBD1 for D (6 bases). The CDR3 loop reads CSARTGYEQYF. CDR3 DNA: TGCAGTGCTAGGACAGGCTACGAGCAGTACTTC.